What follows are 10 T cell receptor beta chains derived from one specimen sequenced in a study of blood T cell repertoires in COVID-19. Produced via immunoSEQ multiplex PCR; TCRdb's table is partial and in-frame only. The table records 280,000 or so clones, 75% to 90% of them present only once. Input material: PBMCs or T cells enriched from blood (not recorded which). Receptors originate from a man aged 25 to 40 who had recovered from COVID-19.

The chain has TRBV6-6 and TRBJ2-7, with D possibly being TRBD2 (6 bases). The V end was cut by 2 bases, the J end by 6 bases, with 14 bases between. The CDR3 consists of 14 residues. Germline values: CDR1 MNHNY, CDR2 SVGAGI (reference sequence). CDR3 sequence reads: CASSYREVGGEQYF. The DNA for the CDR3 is TGTGCCAGCAGTTACCGCGAAGTGGGGGGCGAGCAGTACTTC.

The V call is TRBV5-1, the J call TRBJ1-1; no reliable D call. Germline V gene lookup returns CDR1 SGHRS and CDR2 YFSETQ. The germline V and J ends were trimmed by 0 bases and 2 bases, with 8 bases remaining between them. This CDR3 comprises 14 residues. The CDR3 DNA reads TGCGCCAGCAGCTTGGATCCAGTAAACACTGAAGCTTTCTTT. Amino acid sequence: CASSLDPVNTEAFF.

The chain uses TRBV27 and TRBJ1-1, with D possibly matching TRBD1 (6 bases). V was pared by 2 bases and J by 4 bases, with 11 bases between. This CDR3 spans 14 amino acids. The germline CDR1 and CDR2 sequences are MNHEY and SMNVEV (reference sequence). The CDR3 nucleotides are TGTGCCAGCAGTTTAGTTCAAGGGGGCACTGAAGCTTTCTTT. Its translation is CASSLVQGGTEAFF.

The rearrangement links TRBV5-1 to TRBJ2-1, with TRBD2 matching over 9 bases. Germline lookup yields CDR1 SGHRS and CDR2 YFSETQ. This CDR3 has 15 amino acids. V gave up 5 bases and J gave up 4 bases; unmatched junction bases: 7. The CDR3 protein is CASRSSGGAYNEQFF. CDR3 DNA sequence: TGCGCCAGCAGAAGTAGCGGGGGCGCGTACAATGAGCAGTTCTTC.

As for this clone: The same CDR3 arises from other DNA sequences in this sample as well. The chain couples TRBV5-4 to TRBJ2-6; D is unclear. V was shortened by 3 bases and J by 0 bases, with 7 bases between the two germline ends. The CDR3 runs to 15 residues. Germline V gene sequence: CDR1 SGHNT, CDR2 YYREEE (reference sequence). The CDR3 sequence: CASSSPGSGANVLTF. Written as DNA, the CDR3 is TGTGCCAGCAGCTCGCCGGGCTCTGGGGCCAACGTCCTGACTTTC.

The CDR3 here is CASSQGFRNTEAFF. DNA of the CDR3: TGTGCCAGCAGCCAAGGCTTCAGAAACACTGAAGCTTTCTTT. The chain carries TRBV14 and TRBJ1-1; D gene uncertain. Germline values: CDR1 SGHDN, CDR2 FVKESK. Trimming pared 1 base from V and 2 bases from J, leaving 8 bases between. The CDR3 length is 14 residues.

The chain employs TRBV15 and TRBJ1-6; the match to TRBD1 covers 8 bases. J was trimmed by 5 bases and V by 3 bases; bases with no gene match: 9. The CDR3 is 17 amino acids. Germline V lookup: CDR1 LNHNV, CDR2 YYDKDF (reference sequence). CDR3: CATSRGDRGKDNSPLHF. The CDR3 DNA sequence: TGTGCCACCAGCAGGGGCGACAGGGGCAAGGATAATTCACCCCTCCACTTT.

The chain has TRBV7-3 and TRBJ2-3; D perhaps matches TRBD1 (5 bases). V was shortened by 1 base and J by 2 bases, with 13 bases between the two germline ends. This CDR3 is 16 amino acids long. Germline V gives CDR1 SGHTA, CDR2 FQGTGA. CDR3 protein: CASSLIPGSFTDTQYF. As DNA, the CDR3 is TGTGCCAGCAGCTTAATCCCAGGGTCTTTCACAGATACGCAGTATTTT.

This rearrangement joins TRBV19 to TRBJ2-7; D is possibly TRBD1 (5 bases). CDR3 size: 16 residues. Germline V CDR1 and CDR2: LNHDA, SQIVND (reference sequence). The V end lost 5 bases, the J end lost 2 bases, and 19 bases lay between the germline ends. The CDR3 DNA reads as TGTGCCAGTAGTTCAACTATGACAGCCTGGACCTACGAGCAGTACTTC. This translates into CASSSTMTAWTYEQYF.

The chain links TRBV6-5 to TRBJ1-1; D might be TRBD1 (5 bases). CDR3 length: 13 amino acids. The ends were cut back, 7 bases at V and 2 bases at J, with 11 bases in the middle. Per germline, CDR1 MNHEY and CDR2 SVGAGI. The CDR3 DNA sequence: TGTGCCAGCACCCGGGACTTAAACACTGAAGCTTTCTTT. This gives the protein CASTRDLNTEAFF.